Listed here is a single TCR beta chain. What it binds is unknown. This sample was included in a study of response to subunit inactivated influenza vaccine. The study's findings and limits: Researchers suggested that each seasonal influenza vaccination recruits few new T cells.

Per the germline V gene, CDR1 is SGHRS and CDR2 is YFSETQ. The length of the CDR3 is 15 residues. Deletions cut 4 bases from V and 3 bases from J, with 13 bases between. TCRdb recomputed calls from the RT-PCR reads with MiXCR, one row per CDR3 protein. The sample yields about 610,000 distinct CDR3 sequences, around 15% seen once. The sequenced sample was PBMCs from blood, obtained roughly 13 days after vaccination. The receptor was derived from a man in his fifties who received an inactivated influenza vaccine. The chain couples TRBV5-1 to TRBJ1-4; no definite D call. CDR3 sequence: CASSVNLQANEKLFF. The CDR3, as DNA: TGCGCCAGCAGCGTAAACCTGCAAGCTAATGAAAAACTGTTTTTT. The variable domain in full, with the rest retrieved from reference TRBV5-1 and TRBJ1-4, is KAGVTQTPRYLIKTRGQQVTLSCSPISGHRSVSWYQQTPGQGLQFLFEYFSETQRNKGNFPGRFSGRQFSNSRSEMNVSTLELGDSALYLCASSVNLQANEKLFFGSGTQLSVL.